This T cell receptor beta chain was identified during a study of control samples from healthy donors and cancer patients. Sequencing used immunoSEQ multiplex PCR; TCRdb keeps in-frame clones, though not all of them. The sample yields about 110,000 clones, roughly 90% seen once. This CDR3 is built from 15 residues. V was trimmed by 0 bases and J by 6 bases, leaving 12 bases between them. The germline gives CDR1 LGHDT, CDR2 YNNKEL (reference sequence). The specimen sequenced was blood. The chain recombines TRBV3-1 (or the pseudogene TRBV3-2) with TRBJ2-1, with D maybe TRBD2 (5 bases). The TCR was taken from a woman between 45 and 65 years old in good health. The CDR3 DNA sequence: TGTGCCAGCAGCCAAGAAGCGGTGCTAGTCAATGAGCAGTTCTTC. The encoded protein is CASSQEAVLVNEQFF.